The 21 T cell receptor beta chains in this list originate from one sample, sequenced in a study of OX40 agonist ivuxolimab in advanced cancers. Using immunoSEQ multiplex PCR, the repertoire was profiled, and TCRdb retains in-frame clones only, with some absent. The repertoire has some 150,000 clones, approximately 90% of them found once; the top ten carry around 1%. Material: CD4+ or CD8+ T cells sorted from blood, obtained in a trial of the OX40 agonist ivuxolimab. These receptors all come from an adult with an advanced solid tumor such as melanoma, head and neck, liver or kidney cancer.

The chain has TRBV30 and TRBJ1-2, with 7 bases aligning to TRBD1. Per germline, CDR1 GTSNPN and CDR2 SVGIG (reference sequence). The CDR3 runs to 13 residues. The J segment lost 7 bases and the V segment lost 1 base, leaving 6 bases of the junction unmatched. The CDR3 loop is CAWSAWDRGGYTF. DNA of the CDR3: TGTGCCTGGAGTGCCTGGGACAGAGGTGGCTACACCTTC.

V is TRBV5-6 and J is TRBJ2-7; D is perhaps TRBD2 (6 bases). The CDR3 spans 16 residues. Trimming removed 1 base from V and 2 bases from J, with 16 bases in between. Looked up from germline, CDR1 is SGHDT and CDR2 is YYEEEE. CDR3 in amino acids: CASSLRVIAETYEQYF. The CDR3, as DNA: TGTGCCAGCAGCTTGAGGGTAATAGCGGAAACCTACGAGCAGTACTTC. The full variable domain, with the rest looked up from reference TRBV5-6 and TRBJ2-7, is DAGVTQSPTHLIKTRGQQVTLRCSPKSGHDTVSWYQQALGQGPQFIFQYYEEEERQRGNFPDRFSGHQFPNYSSELNVNALLLGDSALYLCASSLRVIAETYEQYFGPGTRLTVT.

The V and J genes are TRBV30 and TRBJ2-7; D is unclear. Germline lookup yields CDR1 GTSNPN and CDR2 SVGIG (reference sequence). V lost 5 bases to trimming and J lost 5 bases, with 13 bases between them. The CDR3 length is 12 residues. CDR3 residues: CAWGRHLNEQYF. DNA for the CDR3: TGTGCCTGGGGACGGCACCTCAACGAGCAGTACTTC.

Only a few counts were recorded for this clone. This sequence joins TRBV15 and TRBJ1-1; D is unresolved. This CDR3 has 15 amino acids. V lost 0 bases and J lost 2, with 10 bases in between. Germline loops: CDR1 LNHNV, CDR2 YYDKDF (reference sequence). The CDR3: CATSRESSINTEAFF. CDR3 bases: TGTGCCACCAGCAGAGAAAGTAGTATCAACACTGAAGCTTTCTTT. Combining the CDR3 with reference TRBV15 and TRBJ1-1 gives the whole variable domain DAMVIQNPRYQVTQFGKPVTLSCSQTLNHNVMYWYQQKSSQAPKLLFHYYDKDFNNEADTPDNFQSRRPNTSFCFLDIRSPGLGDTAMYLCATSRESSINTEAFFGQGTRLTVV.

A single count supports this clone. The CDR3 nucleotides are TGTGCCAGCAGTTACCGATCCGACAGGAACTATGGCTACACCTTC. This sequence encodes CASSYRSDRNYGYTF. The rearrangement joins TRBV6-5 to TRBJ1-2; TRBD1 is a possible D gene (6 bases). The CDR3 has 15 amino acids. The germline V gene has CDR1 MNHEY and CDR2 SVGAGI. Trimming cost V 2 bases and J 2 bases, with 12 bases left between them.

CDR3 amino acids: CASSEDLNTEAFF. The CDR3 DNA follows: TGTGCCAGCAGTGAAGATTTGAACACTGAAGCTTTCTTT. The chain combines TRBV6-5 with TRBJ1-1; D unresolved. Trimming stripped 5 bases from V and 0 bases from J, with 7 bases between. The CDR3 contains 13 residues. From germline, CDR1 is MNHEY and CDR2 SVGAGI.

V is TRBV28 and J is TRBJ1-2; 9 bases agree with TRBD1. Trimming cost V 5 bases and J 4 bases; bases outside gene matches: 8. This CDR3 spans 15 amino acids. The germline CDR1 and CDR2 sequences are MDHEN and SYDVKM. The CDR3 loop reads CASSAGTGLIYGYTF. The CDR3 nucleotides read TGTGCCAGCAGTGCCGGGACAGGGCTTATCTATGGCTACACCTTC.

The chain has TRBV7-6 and TRBJ2-7; 9 nucleotides line up with TRBD1. Trimming at V came to 3 bases and at J to 2 bases, leaving 11 bases not matched to a gene. The CDR3 is 17 amino acids. Germline V gene data show CDR1 as SGHVS and CDR2 as FNYEAQ. In DNA, the CDR3 is TGTGCCAGCAGCTTTACCCCGGGACAGGGAACGACCTACGAGCAGTACTTC. The encoded protein is CASSFTPGQGTTYEQYF.

There are a few counts of this clone. V and J are TRBV19 and TRBJ1-5; D is ambiguous. This CDR3 region has 16 residues. Between the trimmed V and J ends, which lost 10 bases and 0 bases, there was a span of 19 bases. The germline V gene has CDR1 LNHDA and CDR2 SQIVND (reference sequence). CDR3: CATLPAALYSNQPQHF. The CDR3 DNA sequence: TGTGCCACCCTCCCGGCAGCCCTATATAGCAATCAGCCCCAGCATTTT.

This chain joins TRBV7-2 and TRBJ2-1, with TRBD2 identical over 11 bases. The CDR3 spans 16 residues. V dropped 6 bases and J dropped 4; count of bases not matched to a gene: 8. Germline lookup yields CDR1 SGHTA and CDR2 FQGNSA. CDR3 bases: TGTGCCAGCAGTTTCTATGGACTAGCGGGTTACAATGAGCAGTTCTTC. This translates into CASSFYGLAGYNEQFF. The complete variable domain, with remaining parts taken from reference TRBV7-2 and TRBJ2-1, reads GAGVSQSPSNKVTEKGKDVELRCDPISGHTALYWYRQSLGQGLEFLIYFQGNSAPDKSGLPSDRFSAERTGGSVSTLTIQRTQQEDSAVYLCASSFYGLAGYNEQFFGPGTRLTVL.

This sequence joins TRBV7-6 and TRBJ2-2; 8 nucleotides align to TRBD1. V dropped 2 bases and J dropped 3; count of bases not matched to a gene: 11. The CDR3 totals 18 residues. Looked up from germline, CDR1 is SGHVS and CDR2 is FNYEAQ. The CDR3 here is CASSLRPGQGAYTGELFF. In nucleotides, the CDR3 is TGTGCCAGCAGCTTACGTCCAGGGCAGGGGGCTTACACCGGGGAGCTGTTTTTT.

The rearrangement uses TRBV27 and TRBJ1-2; 9 bases are shared with TRBD1. V shed 6 bases and J 8 bases; nucleotides not matched to a gene: 13. Germline assignment: CDR1 MNHEY and CDR2 SMNVEV (reference sequence). This CDR3 has 15 amino acids. CDR3 sequence: CASRESGTGLDGYTF. The CDR3, as DNA: TGTGCCAGCAGAGAGTCCGGGACAGGGCTAGACGGCTACACCTTC.

The CDR3 loop is CASSQGRPAEVTQYF. The CDR3 DNA follows: TGTGCCAGCAGCCAAGGCCGGCCAGCCGAGGTGACCCAGTACTTC. The V call is TRBV5-4, the J call TRBJ2-5; no clear D gene. CDR3 length: 15 residues. The germline V gene encodes CDR1 SGHNT and CDR2 YYREEE (reference sequence). The V and J ends lost 4 bases and 7 bases respectively, with 20 bases between them.

This clone was seen a single time. The chain joins TRBV5-1 to TRBJ2-2; D is possibly TRBD2 (6 bases). Trimming stripped 9 bases from V and 2 bases from J, with 20 bases between. The germline CDR1 and CDR2 sequences are SGHRS and YFSETQ. This CDR3 has 16 amino acids. The CDR3 DNA reads as TGCGCCACCCGCCTTGACGGAGGGTTTAACACCGGGGAGCTGTTTTTT. The encoded protein is CATRLDGGFNTGELFF.

The chain recombines TRBV7-3 with TRBJ1-1; 7 positions match TRBD1. The ends lost 2 bases at V and 6 bases at J; junction bases unmatched: 9. There are 15 residues in the CDR3. The germline V gene has CDR1 SGHTA and CDR2 FQGTGA. CDR3 protein: CASSLQGQPGAEAFF. In DNA form, the CDR3 reads TGTGCCAGCAGCTTACAGGGACAGCCTGGCGCTGAAGCTTTCTTT.

The chain's CDR3 is CASRQGALAGYTF. Here the CDR3 DNA reads TGTGCCAGCAGACAGGGGGCGCTTGCGGGCTACACCTTC. The V call is TRBV19, the J call TRBJ1-2; 10 bases are shared with TRBD1. Germline CDR1 LNHDA, CDR2 SQIVND (reference sequence). The CDR3 contains 13 residues. J was trimmed by 8 bases and V by 9 bases; bases with no gene match: 9.

The V gene is TRBV13, the J gene TRBJ2-1; no reliable D call. Germline-derived CDR1 and CDR2 are PRHDT and FYEKMQ (reference sequence). Trimming removed 7 bases from V and 8 bases from J, with 18 bases in between. The CDR3 consists of 14 residues. DNA of the CDR3: TGTGCCAGCACCTTCGGGTCCTTTTCGGATGAGCAGTTCTTC. Encoded protein: CASTFGSFSDEQFF.

V and J are TRBV21-1 and TRBJ2-7; TRBD1 is taken as the D call from the table, unchecked against the DNA. TRBV21-1 is reported as a pseudogene. The CDR3 length is 16 residues. The CDR3 loop reads CASSKGQSAATYEQYF. CDR3 DNA: TGTGCCAGCAGCAAAGGACAGTCAGCTGCGACCTACGAGCAGTACTTC.

The chain uses TRBV7-6 and TRBJ2-1, with a possible D match to TRBD2 (6 bases). CDR3 size: 17 residues. The V end was cut by 1 base, the J end by 7 bases, with 20 bases between. Germline loops: CDR1 SGHVS, CDR2 FNYEAQ. CDR3 bases: TGTGCCAGCAGCTTAGTATTGTCAGGCCCTGGGGGGAATGAGCAGTTCTTC. This translates into CASSLVLSGPGGNEQFF.

The count of this clone is one. The V gene is TRBV10-1, the J gene TRBJ2-3, with 10 bases that match TRBD1. The ends lost 2 bases at V and 3 bases at J; junction bases unmatched: 2. This CDR3 is built from 15 residues. Germline loops: CDR1 WNHNN, CDR2 SYGVQD (reference sequence). The CDR3, as DNA: TGCGCCAGCAGTGAGGGGGGACAGGGGACAGATACGCAGTATTTT. Protein product: CASSEGGQGTDTQYF.

This clone appeared once. This chain connects TRBV4-1 to TRBJ2-3; D unclear. The CDR3 is 18 amino acids. Germline V gene sequence: CDR1 MGHRA, CDR2 YSYEKL. V gave up 1 base and J gave up 5 bases, with 22 bases separating them. This chain's CDR3 is CASSQGAPLPNRGDTQYF. In DNA form, the CDR3 reads TGCGCCAGCAGCCAAGGGGCCCCCCTTCCCAACCGAGGAGATACGCAGTATTTT.